Presented here are 28 T cell receptor beta chains from one specimen sequenced in a study of shared clonotypes between healthy human individuals. Using immunoSEQ multiplex PCR, the repertoire was profiled, and TCRdb retains in-frame clones only, with some absent. The sample yields around 2,100,000 clones, 85% to 95% seen once. CD45RO-negative cells were positively selected for CCR7, leaving out terminally differentiated effector memory CD45RA+ cells. Sequenced sample: naive CD8+ T cells sorted from blood. The source of these receptors is a young man in good health.

The chain uses TRBV11-2 and TRBJ1-5, with no clear D. The V end was cut by 7 bases, the J end by 4 bases, with 20 bases between. The CDR3 loop spans 16 amino acids. The V gene's germline CDR1 is SGHAT and CDR2 FQNNGV. CDR3 residues: CASTLTPSRQNQPQHF. CDR3 DNA: TGTGCCAGCACCCTTACCCCCAGTAGACAAAATCAGCCCCAGCATTTT.

The chain uses TRBV2 and TRBJ2-1, with D perhaps TRBD1 (6 bases). Per the germline V gene, CDR1 is SNHLY and CDR2 is FYNNEI. CDR3 length: 17 residues. Trimming shortened V by 6 bases and J by 3 bases, and 21 bases separated the two germline ends. The CDR3 DNA is TGTGCCAGCAGCGAAATCCCTGAGGGGGAATTCTACAATGAGCAGTTCTTC. As protein: CASSEIPEGEFYNEQFF.

As to this clone: Additional DNA sequences in this sample encode the identical CDR3. J is TRBJ2-7 and V is TRBV7-9; TRBD1 matches 9 bases. In germline, CDR1 is SEHNR, CDR2 FQNEAQ (reference sequence). Losses at the gene ends were 3 bases for V and 4 bases for J; bases not matched to a gene: 7. The length of the CDR3 is 15 residues. The CDR3: CASSFPGQGDYEQYF. Written as DNA, the CDR3 is TGTGCCAGCAGCTTCCCGGGACAGGGTGATTACGAGCAGTACTTC. The whole variable domain, remainder taken from reference TRBV7-9 and TRBJ2-7, is DTGVSQNPRHKITKRGQNVTFRCDPISEHNRLYWYRQTLGQGPEFLTYFQNEAQLEKSRLLSDRFSAERPKGSFSTLEIQRTEQGDSAMYLCASSFPGQGDYEQYFGPGTRLTVT.

CDR3 sequence (DNA): TGCAGCGTTGCCCCGGGACTAGCGGGAGAGACCCAGTACTTC. This gives the protein CSVAPGLAGETQYF. The genes are TRBV29-1 and TRBJ2-5, with 12 bases lining up with TRBD2. There are 14 residues in the CDR3. Germline values: CDR1 SQVTM, CDR2 ANQGSEA. The junction had 4 bases not matched to a gene; V was cut back by 4 bases and J by 4 bases.

This clone occurred once. The CDR3 loop is CASSQVSGADQETQYF. CDR3 nucleotides: TGCGCCAGCAGCCAAGTTTCGGGAGCGGACCAAGAGACCCAGTACTTC. The chain links TRBV4-3 to TRBJ2-5, with D perhaps matching TRBD2 (6 bases). This CDR3 is built from 16 residues. The V gene lost 1 base and the J gene lost 0 bases, with 12 bases spanning the gap. CDR1 LGHNA and CDR2 YSLEER come from the germline V gene.

On this clone itself: This sample also contains other DNA sequences that code for the same CDR3. V usage is TRBV9 and J usage is TRBJ1-1; 8 bases are a match to TRBD1. V dropped 2 bases and J dropped 4; count of bases not matched to a gene: 1. The CDR3 totals 13 residues. Germline assignment: CDR1 SGDLS and CDR2 YYNGEE. The CDR3 DNA follows: TGTGCCAGCAGCGTTACAGGGGGCACTGAAGCTTTCTTT. Residues: CASSVTGGTEAFF. Variable domain in full (rest from reference TRBV9 and TRBJ1-1): DSGVTQTPKHLITATGQRVTLRCSPRSGDLSVYWYQQSLDQGLQFLIQYYNGEERAKGNILERFSAQQFPDLHSELNLSSLELGDSALYFCASSVTGGTEAFFGQGTRLTVV.

This clone was seen just once. V and J are TRBV5-4 and TRBJ1-2; D may be TRBD1 (6 bases). In germline, CDR1 is SGHNT, CDR2 YYREEE (reference sequence). V lost 4 bases to trimming and J lost 0 bases, with 13 bases between them. CDR3 size: 15 residues. The CDR3 region is CASSTTDSPNYGYTF. The CDR3 DNA reads TGTGCCAGCAGCACAACGGACAGTCCTAACTATGGCTACACCTTC.

The rearrangement uses TRBV6-5 and TRBJ1-6, with D tentatively TRBD1 (5 bases). Trimming took off 2 bases at V and 7 bases at J, with 12 bases between the two ends. Germline values: CDR1 MNHEY, CDR2 SVGAGI. This CDR3 is built from 15 residues. As DNA, the CDR3 is TGTGCCAGCAGTTACCAGGGCCTTAGCAATTCACCCCTCCACTTT. Its translation is CASSYQGLSNSPLHF.

This clone was recorded once. Other DNA variants within this sample encode the same CDR3. The V and J genes are TRBV7-6 and TRBJ2-5; D is undetermined. Germline V gene data show CDR1 as SGHVS and CDR2 as FNYEAQ. The CDR3 is 12 amino acids. Trimming removed 5 bases at V and 3 bases at J, with 7 bases between. The CDR3 nucleotides are TGTGCCAGCAGCCCAGGTGAAGAGACCCAGTACTTC. It specifies CASSPGEETQYF.

The chain uses TRBV11-2 and TRBJ2-3, with D unclear. Trimming cost V 5 bases and J 0 bases, with 6 bases left between them. Germline loops: CDR1 SGHAT, CDR2 FQNNGV. CDR3 length equals 13 residues. CDR3 coding DNA: TGTGCCAGCAGCGCCTATAGCACAGATACGCAGTATTTT. This encodes CASSAYSTDTQYF.

This clone was detected only once. The sample holds other DNA sequences that translate to the same CDR3. This chain links TRBV2 with TRBJ2-5, with D hard to call. The V and J ends lost 2 bases and 2 bases respectively, with 9 bases between them. The length of the CDR3 is 14 residues. The germline CDR1 and CDR2 sequences are SNHLY and FYNNEI. The CDR3: CASSELAGQETQYF. CDR3 nucleotides: TGTGCCAGCAGTGAACTCGCCGGACAAGAGACCCAGTACTTC.

The rearrangement links TRBV29-1 to TRBJ2-1, with TRBD2 matching 8 bases. Germline-derived CDR1 and CDR2 are SQVTM and ANQGSEA. CDR3 length equals 15 residues. With 0 bases clipped from V and 3 bases from J, the junction kept 4 bases outside the gene matches. As DNA, the CDR3 is TGCAGCGTTGAAGAAGAACTAGCGGTCTACAATGAGCAGTTCTTC. Protein product: CSVEEELAVYNEQFF.

The rearrangement uses TRBV6-5 and TRBJ1-2, with 8 bases identical to TRBD1. The CDR3 covers 13 residues. CDR1 is MNHEY and CDR2 is SVGAGI in the germline V gene. The V and J ends lost 5 bases and 10 bases, in that order; junction bases with no gene match: 9. The CDR3 DNA follows: TGTGCCAGCAGTGCAAACAGGGGGGGGCTCTACACCTTC. Translating it yields CASSANRGGLYTF.

A word on this clone: Different DNA sequences within this sample yield the same CDR3. This chain uses TRBV7-9 with TRBJ2-7; D unclear. The CDR3 is made up of 13 amino acids. V dropped 4 bases and J dropped 2 bases, with 9 bases sitting between them. The germline gives CDR1 SEHNR, CDR2 FQNEAQ (reference sequence). CDR3 sequence reads: CASSSPGAYEQYF. The CDR3 nucleotides are TGTGCCAGCAGCTCTCCAGGTGCCTACGAGCAGTACTTC. The full variable domain, in which reference TRBV7-9 and TRBJ2-7 provide the parts outside the CDR3, is DTGVSQNPRHKITKRGQNVTFRCDPISEHNRLYWYRQTLGQGPEFLTYFQNEAQLEKSRLLSDRFSAERPKGSFSTLEIQRTEQGDSAMYLCASSSPGAYEQYFGPGTRLTVT.

As for this clone: One junction end does not reproduce the germline sequence, and a read error may be involved. CDR3 nucleotide sequence: TGTGCTAGCAGCCCGCGGGGTAGCACCGGGGAGCTGTTTTTT. Encoded protein: CASSPRGSTGELFF. V and J are TRBV7-7 and TRBJ2-2; a weak D match, TRBD2 (6 bases). CDR1 is SSHAT, CDR2 FNYEAQ, per germline (reference sequence). This CDR3 contains 14 residues.

The V gene is TRBV19, the J gene TRBJ2-5; perhaps TRBD2 as D (6 bases). Germline CDR1 and CDR2: LNHDA and SQIVND (reference sequence). Between the trimmed V and J ends, which lost 5 bases and 5 bases, there was a span of 12 bases. This CDR3 has 13 amino acids. CDR3 sequence: CASSGGDGETQYF. CDR3 nucleotide sequence: TGTGCCAGTAGTGGAGGGGACGGGGAGACCCAGTACTTC.

The chain uses TRBV7-9 and TRBJ2-2, with unresolved D. The CDR3 sequence is 16 residues long. Germline CDR1 SEHNR, CDR2 FQNEAQ (reference sequence). The V gene lost 10 bases and the J gene lost 0 bases, with 18 bases spanning the gap. The CDR3 spells CATSSLATSNTGELFF. The CDR3 DNA sequence: TGTGCCACGTCCTCCTTGGCCACGTCGAACACCGGGGAGCTGTTTTTT.

The chain joins TRBV7-8 to TRBJ2-2, with TRBD1 identical over 9 bases. After removal of 1 base from V and 3 bases from J, the junction contained 3 bases not matched to a gene. Per germline, CDR1 SGHVS and CDR2 FQNEAQ. The CDR3 covers 16 residues. CDR3 nucleotides: TGTGCCAGCAGCTTAGGAGGGACAGGGTACACCGGGGAGCTGTTTTTT. This sequence encodes CASSLGGTGYTGELFF. The full variable domain, rest sourced from reference TRBV7-8 and TRBJ2-2, is GAGVSQSPRYKVAKRGQDVALRCDPISGHVSLFWYQQALGQGPEFLTYFQNEAQLDKSGLPSDRFFAERPEGSVSTLKIQRTQQEDSAVYLCASSLGGTGYTGELFFGEGSRLTVL.

This rearrangement joins TRBV6-1 to TRBJ2-7; D gene ambiguous. Trimming pared 11 bases from V and 6 bases from J, leaving 14 bases between. This CDR3 has 11 amino acids. Germline CDR1 is MNHNS and CDR2 is SASEGT. In DNA, the CDR3 is TGTGCCTGCGATGTGGCAGGCGAGCAGTACTTC. Translating it yields CACDVAGEQYF.

CDR3 region: CASSPQGSYGYTF. CDR3 nucleotide sequence: TGTGCCAGCAGCCCCCAGGGGTCTTATGGCTACACCTTC. The gene calls are TRBV5-6 and TRBJ1-2; TRBD1 is a possible D gene (6 bases). CDR3 length: 13 residues. CDR1 and CDR2 from the germline V gene are SGHDT and YYEEEE. V was clipped by 4 bases and J by 5 bases, with 12 bases between them.

The genes are TRBV5-6 and TRBJ2-7; 9 bases map to TRBD1. Trimming at V came to 0 bases and at J to 4 bases, leaving 8 bases not matched to a gene. This CDR3 region has 16 residues. Germline loops: CDR1 SGHDT, CDR2 YYEEEE. This CDR3 is CASSLAGGTGSYEQYF. The CDR3 nucleotides read TGTGCCAGCAGCTTGGCCGGGGGGACAGGGTCTTACGAGCAGTACTTC.

V usage is TRBV7-9 and J usage is TRBJ2-2, with 10 bases that match TRBD1. CDR1 and CDR2 (germline): SEHNR, FQNEAQ (reference sequence). V was pared by 6 bases and J by 7 bases, with 11 bases of the junction left unmatched. The CDR3 totals 16 residues. CDR3 in DNA: TGTGCCAGCAGTTCCAACGACAGGGGGCATATCGGGGAGCTGTTTTTT. This gives the protein CASSSNDRGHIGELFF.

The chain joins TRBV2 to TRBJ2-1; 9 bases line up with TRBD2. After removal of 6 bases from V and 3 bases from J, the junction contained 12 bases not matched to a gene. Germline V gene sequence: CDR1 SNHLY, CDR2 FYNNEI. The CDR3 runs to 17 residues. The CDR3 nucleotides are TGTGCCAGCAGCGGGAACATAGCGGGAGCCCTCTACAATGAGCAGTTCTTC. Translation gives CASSGNIAGALYNEQFF.

This chain uses TRBV19 with TRBJ1-2; the match to TRBD1 covers 7 bases. Per germline, CDR1 LNHDA and CDR2 SQIVND (reference sequence). There are 14 residues in the CDR3. J was trimmed by 4 bases and V by 7 bases; bases with no gene match: 9. CDR3 loop: CASKRDRDSYGYTF. CDR3 nucleotides: TGTGCCAGTAAGCGGGACAGAGACTCCTATGGCTACACCTTC. Full variable domain (missing parts from reference TRBV19 and TRBJ1-2): DGGITQSPKYLFRKEGQNVTLSCEQNLNHDAMYWYRQDPGQGLRLIYYSQIVNDFQKGDIAEGYSVSREKKESFPLTVTSAQKNPTAFYLCASKRDRDSYGYTFGSGTRLTVV.

V gene TRBV2 combines with J gene TRBJ1-6; D gene ambiguous. This CDR3 spans 17 amino acids. The V end lost 6 bases, the J end lost 4 bases, and 19 bases lay between the germline ends. Looked up from germline, CDR1 is SNHLY and CDR2 is FYNNEI. The CDR3 DNA is TGTGCCAGCAGCCACACATCGGACGGATCTTATAATTCACCCCTCCACTTT. Translating gives CASSHTSDGSYNSPLHF.

The rearrangement joins TRBV19 to TRBJ2-5; D is unclear. Germline values: CDR1 LNHDA, CDR2 SQIVND (reference sequence). The CDR3 is 15 amino acids. The ends were cut back, 2 bases at V and 0 bases at J, with 10 bases in the middle. The CDR3 loop reads CASSIKLQYQETQYF. In nucleotides, the CDR3 is TGTGCCAGTAGTATAAAACTTCAGTACCAAGAGACCCAGTACTTC.

With respect to this clone: A read error may explain this, as a much larger clone is one base away. The rearrangement uses TRBV4-1 and TRBJ2-1; TRBD2 agrees at 8 bases. V lost 0 bases and J lost 5; bases outside the gene matches: 9. This CDR3 comprises 17 residues. Per germline, CDR1 MGHRA and CDR2 YSYEKL. The DNA of the CDR3 is TGCGCCAGCAGCCAAGATCTAACGGGGGGGGCCCACAATGAGCAGTTCTTC. Protein: CASSQDLTGGAHNEQFF.

This clone has just one count. This CDR3 is also generated by other DNA sequences in the sample. The V gene is TRBV27, the J gene TRBJ2-1; 11 nucleotides line up with TRBD2. The length of the CDR3 is 15 residues. From germline, CDR1 is MNHEY and CDR2 SMNVEV (reference sequence). V dropped 6 bases and J dropped 8; count of bases not matched to a gene: 9. As DNA, the CDR3 is TGTGCCAGCAGATTAGCGGGGGGGCCGATCCATGAGCAGTTCTTC. It yields the protein CASRLAGGPIHEQFF.